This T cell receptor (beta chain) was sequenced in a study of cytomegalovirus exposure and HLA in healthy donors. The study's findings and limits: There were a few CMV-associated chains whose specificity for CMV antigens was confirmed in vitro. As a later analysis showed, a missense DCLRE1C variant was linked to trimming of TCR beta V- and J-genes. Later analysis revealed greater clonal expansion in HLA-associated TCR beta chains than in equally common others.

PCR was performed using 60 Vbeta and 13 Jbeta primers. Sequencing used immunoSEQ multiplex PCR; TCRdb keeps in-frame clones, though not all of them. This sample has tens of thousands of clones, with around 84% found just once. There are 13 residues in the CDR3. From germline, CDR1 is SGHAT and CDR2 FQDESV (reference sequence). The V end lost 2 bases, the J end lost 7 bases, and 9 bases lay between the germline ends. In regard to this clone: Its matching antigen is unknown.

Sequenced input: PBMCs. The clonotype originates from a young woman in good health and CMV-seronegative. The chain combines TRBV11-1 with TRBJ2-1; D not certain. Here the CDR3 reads CASSLPTWNEQFF. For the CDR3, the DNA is TGTGCCAGCAGCTTACCTACCTGGAATGAGCAGTTCTTC. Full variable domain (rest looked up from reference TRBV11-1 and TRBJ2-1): EAEVAQSPRYKITEKSQAVAFWCDPISGHATLYWYRQILGQGPELLVQFQDESVVDDSQLPKDRFSAERLKGVDSTLKIQPAELGDSAMYLCASSLPTWNEQFFGPGTRLTVL.